This T cell receptor beta chain was sequenced in a study of blood T cell repertoires in COVID-19. Turning to the study itself: T cells, B-cell-depleted T cells, or PBMCs supplied cDNA or gDNA.

The authors' processing: Estimates of nucleated cell counts were drawn from the amplification of reference gene primers. Clones were read by immunoSEQ multiplex PCR, and TCRdb kept only the in-frame ones, dropping some. The D gene and trimming were derived from the DNA, and the V and J assignments and clone size from that table. The data hold tens of thousands of clones, with about 88% observed a single time. The sequenced material came from peripheral blood. This TCR derives from a man aged 55 to 70 with active COVID-19.

The CDR3 loop reads CAISVEGQGDTEAFF. CDR3 nucleotides: TGTGCCATCAGTGTGGAGGGGCAGGGGGACACTGAAGCTTTCTTT. V gene TRBV10-3 combines with J gene TRBJ1-1; 7 positions match TRBD1. V shed 4 bases and J 3 bases; nucleotides not matched to a gene: 8. The CDR3 spans 15 residues. The germline CDR1 and CDR2 sequences are ENHRY and SYGVKD.